This T cell receptor (beta chain) was sequenced in a study of shared clonotypes between healthy human individuals. Study-wide results and caveats: Clonotype sharing among donors was thought likely to change with sequencing depth.

Positively selected for CCR7, the CD45RO-negative cells used as naive CD8 cells excluded terminally differentiated effector memory CD45RA+ cells. Replicate PCRs for sorted subsets used roughly 200 ng DNA; this equaled tens of thousands of T cell genomes. Some clones are missing from TCRdb's copy, which holds only in-frame ones; the method was immunoSEQ multiplex PCR. In the table there are 1.5 million to 2.5 million clones, about 95% of which are singletons. As for this clone: Its antigen remains unidentified.

This TCR came from a young man in good health. What was sequenced was naive CD8+ T cells sorted from blood.

The chain's CDR3 is CASTSTGVGTEAFF. The CDR3 DNA sequence: TGCGCCAGCACCAGTACAGGTGTCGGCACTGAAGCTTTCTTT. V gene TRBV5-1 combines with J gene TRBJ1-1, with a tentative D call TRBD1 (5 bases). The CDR3 is 14 residues long. Germline V CDR1 and CDR2: SGHRS, YFSETQ. Trimming took off 6 bases at V and 4 bases at J, with 16 bases between the two ends.